This T cell receptor (beta chain) was sequenced for a study of cytomegalovirus exposure and HLA in healthy donors. 60 Vbeta and 13 Jbeta primers were used in PCR. Under the authors' procedure: As a later analysis found, there were 70 million to 80 million unique TCR beta chains, of which 8.5 million to 14 million were shared. Measured with immunoSEQ multiplex PCR; TCRdb has only the in-frame clones, and not every one. V and J calls and clone size follow that table, whereas D and trimming were derived from the DNA. The data hold more than 90,000 clones, with around four fifths observed a single time. For this clone: The antigen is not known.

Study-level results: 164 TCR beta chains were listed as cytomegalovirus-associated. The availability of immune exposure information extended only to CMV serostatus.

The sequenced material came from PBMCs. This clonotype was sampled from a middle-aged man in good health and CMV-seropositive.

The CDR3 protein is CASSLPTGPNNYGYTF. The CDR3 coding sequence is TGTGCCAGCAGCTTGCCGACGGGTCCAAATAACTATGGCTACACCTTC. The chain recombines TRBV5-4 with TRBJ1-2; D uncertain. Looked up from germline, CDR1 is SGHNT and CDR2 is YYREEE (reference sequence). Trimming pared 1 base from V and 1 base from J, leaving 14 bases between. CDR3 size: 16 residues.